This T cell receptor (beta chain) appears in the sequencing data of a study of tumor and adjacent non-tumor tissue in lung cancer. Study-level background: Stage I to III disease affected 10 men and 5 women aged roughly 30 to 80.

A modified ARM-PCR protocol with three rounds of nested PCR amplified TCRbeta. TCRdb fed the multiplex PCR reads into MiXCR, producing one record per CDR3 protein. Of more than 35,000 distinct CDR3 sequences in the sample, roughly two thirds are singletons; the top ten hold over 15%. This sample's RNA came from whole unsorted tissue. More than 3 cm separated this lung sample from the edge of the tumor. Between August and November 2014, newly diagnosed, chemotherapy-naive lung cancer patients underwent thoracic surgery in China. Findings of the study overall: Tumor repertoires had a smaller top 100 clone share than normal lung.

This clonotype has ten or more counts. What it binds is unknown. The sample consisted of distant non-tumor lung tissue. The origin of this receptor is a middle-aged woman with non-small cell lung cancer.

The CDR3 bases are TGTGCTAGTGGTTTGGTAGTCTGGGGGGAAAAGAACACCGGGGAGCTGTTTTTT. Translating it yields CASGLVVWGEKNTGELFF. The gene calls are TRBV12-5 and TRBJ2-2, with a possible D match to TRBD2 (6 bases). CDR1 and CDR2 (germline): LGHNT, FRNRAP. This CDR3 has 18 residues. V was cut by 0 bases and J by 1 base, with 15 bases left in between.